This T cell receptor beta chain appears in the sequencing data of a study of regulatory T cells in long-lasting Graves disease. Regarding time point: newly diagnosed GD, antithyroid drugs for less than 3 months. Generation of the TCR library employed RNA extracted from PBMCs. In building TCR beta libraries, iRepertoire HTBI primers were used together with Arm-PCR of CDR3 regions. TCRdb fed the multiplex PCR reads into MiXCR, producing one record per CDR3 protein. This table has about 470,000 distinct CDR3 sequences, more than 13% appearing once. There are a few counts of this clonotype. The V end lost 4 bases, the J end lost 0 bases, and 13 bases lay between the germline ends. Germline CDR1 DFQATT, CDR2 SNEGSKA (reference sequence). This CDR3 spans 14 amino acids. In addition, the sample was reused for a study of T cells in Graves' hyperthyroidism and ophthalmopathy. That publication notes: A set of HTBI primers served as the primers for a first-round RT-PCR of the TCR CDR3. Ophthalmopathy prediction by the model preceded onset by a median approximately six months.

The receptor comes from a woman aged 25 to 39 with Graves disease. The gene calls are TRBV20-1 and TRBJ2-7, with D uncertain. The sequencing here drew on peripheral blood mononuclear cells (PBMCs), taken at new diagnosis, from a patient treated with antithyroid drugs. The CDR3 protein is CSATFWDSSYEQYF. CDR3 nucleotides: TGCAGTGCTACTTTCTGGGATAGCTCCTACGAGCAGTACTTC.